Given below is one TCR beta chain in context. This sample is drawn from a study of blood T cell repertoires in COVID-19. Study-wide background: Specimens from acute and convalescent COVID-19 originated in the United States, Italy and Spain. From T cells, B-cell-depleted T cells, or PBMCs came the material, which was cDNA or gDNA.

Losses at the gene ends were 7 bases for V and 3 bases for J; bases not matched to a gene: 9. The CDR3 is made up of 15 amino acids. Germline CDR1 and CDR2: LNHDA and SQIVND (reference sequence). Authors' data handling: Amplifying reference gene primers gave estimates of nucleated cell counts. Clones were sequenced by immunoSEQ multiplex PCR, and TCRdb holds only the in-frame ones, with some missing. V, J and clone size derive from that table, while D and trimming were established from the DNA sequence. Here the sample spans approximately 74,000 clones, roughly 83% being singletons. This chain joins TRBV19 and TRBJ1-1; 9 bases align to TRBD1. This receptor was obtained from an elderly man with active or convalescent COVID-19. The sequencing input was peripheral blood. CDR3 bases: TGTGCCAGTAACCCATCAGACAGGGGGTACACTGAAGCTTTCTTT. Encoded protein: CASNPSDRGYTEAFF.